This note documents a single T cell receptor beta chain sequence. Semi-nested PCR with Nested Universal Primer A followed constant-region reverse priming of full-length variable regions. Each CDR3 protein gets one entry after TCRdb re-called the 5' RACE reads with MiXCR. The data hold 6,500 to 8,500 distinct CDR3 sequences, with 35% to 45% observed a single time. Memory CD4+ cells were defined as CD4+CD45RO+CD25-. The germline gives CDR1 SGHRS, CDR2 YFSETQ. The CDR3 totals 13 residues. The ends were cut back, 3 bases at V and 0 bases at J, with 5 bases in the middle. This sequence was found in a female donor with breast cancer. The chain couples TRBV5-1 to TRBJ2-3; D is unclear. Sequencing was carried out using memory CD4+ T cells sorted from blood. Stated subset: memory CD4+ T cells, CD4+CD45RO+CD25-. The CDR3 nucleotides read TGCGCCAGCAGCTCCCCTAGCACAGATACGCAGTATTTT. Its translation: CASSSPSTDTQYF.